Detailed here is one TCR beta chain. The sample belongs to a study of control samples from healthy donors and cancer patients. The CDR3 consists of 15 residues. Trimming left V 6 bases short and J 8 bases short, with 22 bases between. The germline V gene has CDR1 MNHEY and CDR2 SMNVEV (reference sequence). Sequenced by immunoSEQ multiplex PCR; TCRdb stores in-frame clones only, minus some. The sample yields 100,000 to 150,000 clones, roughly nine tenths seen once. The sequencing sample was made of blood. The sequence was obtained from a woman aged 18-29 years in good health. The V gene is TRBV27, the J gene TRBJ1-1; possible D gene TRBD1, 6 bases. The CDR3 DNA is TGTGCCAGCAGCCTTACCCCTGGCCCGCAGGGGGAAGCTTTCTTT. It encodes CASSLTPGPQGEAFF.